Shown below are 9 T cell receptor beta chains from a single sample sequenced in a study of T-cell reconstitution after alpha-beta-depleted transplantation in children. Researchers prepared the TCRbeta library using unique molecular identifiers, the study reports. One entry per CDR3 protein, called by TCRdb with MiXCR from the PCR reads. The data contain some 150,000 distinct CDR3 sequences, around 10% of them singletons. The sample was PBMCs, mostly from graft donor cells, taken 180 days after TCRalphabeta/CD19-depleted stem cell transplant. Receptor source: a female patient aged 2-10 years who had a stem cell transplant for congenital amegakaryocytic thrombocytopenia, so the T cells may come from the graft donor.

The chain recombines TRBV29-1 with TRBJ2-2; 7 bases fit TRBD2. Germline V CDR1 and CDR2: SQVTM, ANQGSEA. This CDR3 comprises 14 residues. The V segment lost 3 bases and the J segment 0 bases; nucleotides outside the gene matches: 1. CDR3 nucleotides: TGCAGCGTTGAGGCGGGGGCGAACACCGGGGAGCTGTTTTTT. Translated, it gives CSVEAGANTGELFF.

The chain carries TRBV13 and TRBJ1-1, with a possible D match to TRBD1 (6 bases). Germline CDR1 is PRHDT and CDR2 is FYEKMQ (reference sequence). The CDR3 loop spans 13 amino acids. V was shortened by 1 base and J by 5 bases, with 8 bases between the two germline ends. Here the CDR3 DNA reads TGTGCCAGCAGCTTAGACAGGGCGACTGAAGCTTTCTTT. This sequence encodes CASSLDRATEAFF.

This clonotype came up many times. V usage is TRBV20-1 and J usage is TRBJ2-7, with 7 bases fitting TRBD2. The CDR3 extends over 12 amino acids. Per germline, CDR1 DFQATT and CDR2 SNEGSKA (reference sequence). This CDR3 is CRAGTTSYEQYF. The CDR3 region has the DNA TGCCGAGCCGGGACTACATCCTACGAGCAGTACTTC.

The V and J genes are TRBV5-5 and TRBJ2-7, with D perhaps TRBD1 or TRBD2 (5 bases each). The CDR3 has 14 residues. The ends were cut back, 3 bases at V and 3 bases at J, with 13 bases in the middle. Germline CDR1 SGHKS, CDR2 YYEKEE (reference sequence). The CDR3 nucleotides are TGTGCCAGCAGCTCGTTGCGAGGGGTCTACGAGCAGTACTTC. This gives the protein CASSSLRGVYEQYF.

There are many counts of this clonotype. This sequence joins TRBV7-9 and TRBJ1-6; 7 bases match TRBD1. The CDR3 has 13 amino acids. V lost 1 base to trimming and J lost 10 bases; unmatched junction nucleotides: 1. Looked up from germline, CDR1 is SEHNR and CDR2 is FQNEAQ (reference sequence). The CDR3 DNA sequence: TGTGCCAGCAGCTTAGACAGGGGATCACCCCTCCACTTT. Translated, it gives CASSLDRGSPLHF.

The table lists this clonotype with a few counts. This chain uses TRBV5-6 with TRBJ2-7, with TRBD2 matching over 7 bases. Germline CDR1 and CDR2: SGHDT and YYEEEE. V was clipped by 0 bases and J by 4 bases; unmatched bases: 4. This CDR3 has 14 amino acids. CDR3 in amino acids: CASSLGSSGYEQYF. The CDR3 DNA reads TGTGCCAGCAGCTTGGGTTCTAGCGGATACGAGCAGTACTTC.

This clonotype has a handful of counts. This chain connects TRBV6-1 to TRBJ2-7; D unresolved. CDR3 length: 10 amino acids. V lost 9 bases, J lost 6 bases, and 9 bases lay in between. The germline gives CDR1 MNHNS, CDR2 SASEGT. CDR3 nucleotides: TGTGCCAGTGCCTACTCCGAGCAGTACTTC. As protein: CASAYSEQYF.

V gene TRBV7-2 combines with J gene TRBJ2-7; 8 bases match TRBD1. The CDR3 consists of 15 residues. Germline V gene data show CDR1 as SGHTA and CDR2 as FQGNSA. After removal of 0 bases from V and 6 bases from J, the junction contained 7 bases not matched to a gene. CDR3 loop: CASSLAGRGLAEQYF. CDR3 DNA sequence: TGTGCCAGCAGCTTAGCAGGCAGGGGGCTTGCCGAGCAGTACTTC.

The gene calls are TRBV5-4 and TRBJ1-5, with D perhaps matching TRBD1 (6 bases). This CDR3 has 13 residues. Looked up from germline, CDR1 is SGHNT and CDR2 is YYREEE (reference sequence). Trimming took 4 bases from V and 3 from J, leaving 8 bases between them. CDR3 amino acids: CASSRDNNQPQHF. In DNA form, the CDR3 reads TGTGCCAGCAGCCGGGACAACAATCAGCCCCAGCATTTT.